This T cell receptor (beta chain) emerged from a study of T cells after posttransplantation cyclophosphamide. TCRdb's copy holds only in-frame clones and misses some; the assay was immunoSEQ multiplex PCR. The sample yields fewer than 60,000 clones, approximately 94% seen once. The CDR3 runs 16 residues. Germline values: CDR1 SNHLY, CDR2 FYNNEI. Trimming pared 7 bases from V and 4 bases from J, leaving 22 bases between. This receptor was obtained from a woman in her 30s in good health and a related stem cell transplant donor. Sequenced: PBMCs. The chain joins TRBV2 to TRBJ1-1; a possible D gene is TRBD1 (5 bases). The CDR3 protein is CASTPISPGSGTEAFF. CDR3 in DNA: TGTGCCAGCACTCCCATATCGCCAGGGTCGGGCACTGAAGCTTTCTTT.